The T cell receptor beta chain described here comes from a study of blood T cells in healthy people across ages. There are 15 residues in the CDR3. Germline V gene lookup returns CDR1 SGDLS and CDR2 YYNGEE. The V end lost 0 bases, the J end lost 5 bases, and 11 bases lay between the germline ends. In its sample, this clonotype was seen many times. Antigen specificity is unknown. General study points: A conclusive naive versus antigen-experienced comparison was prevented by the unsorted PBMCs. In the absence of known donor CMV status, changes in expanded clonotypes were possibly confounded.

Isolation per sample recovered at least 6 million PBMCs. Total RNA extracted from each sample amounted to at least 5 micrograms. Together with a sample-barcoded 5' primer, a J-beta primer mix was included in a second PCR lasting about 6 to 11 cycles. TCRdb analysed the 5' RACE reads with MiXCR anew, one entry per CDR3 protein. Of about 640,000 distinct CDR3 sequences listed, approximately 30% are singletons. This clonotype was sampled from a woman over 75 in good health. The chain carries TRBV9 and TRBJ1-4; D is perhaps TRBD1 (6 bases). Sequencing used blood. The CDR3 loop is CASSVEQGTNEKLFF. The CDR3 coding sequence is TGTGCCAGCAGCGTAGAACAGGGAACCAATGAAAAACTGTTTTTT. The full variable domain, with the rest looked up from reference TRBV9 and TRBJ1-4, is DSGVTQTPKHLITATGQRVTLRCSPRSGDLSVYWYQQSLDQGLQFLIQYYNGEERAKGNILERFSAQQFPDLHSELNLSSLELGDSALYFCASSVEQGTNEKLFFGSGTQLSVL.